These 24 T cell receptor beta chains originate from one sample sequenced in a study of T cell repertoires in cytomegalovirus infection. TCRdb re-analysed the reads in MiXCR, keeping a single row per CDR3 protein. The table shows around 100,000 distinct CDR3 sequences, with roughly 39% occurring only once. For these TCRs, the target antigens are not known. The material sequenced was CD8+ T cells from cultured PBMCs, taken from culture after CMV antigen stimulation. Source of these receptors: a human donor in good health (CMV status not recorded). Some clones in this sample may be carry-over from other donors' samples.

The genes are TRBV10-3 and TRBJ2-5, with D perhaps TRBD2 (5 bases). V dropped 0 bases and J dropped 4 bases, with 12 bases sitting between them. This CDR3 comprises 15 residues. Germline assignment: CDR1 ENHRY and CDR2 SYGVKD. The CDR3 DNA is TGTGCCATCAGTGAGTCTCGGGATCCCGCAGAGACCCAGTACTTC. Translated, it gives CAISESRDPAETQYF.

The gene calls are TRBV27 and TRBJ1-1, with 7 bases matching TRBD1. From germline, CDR1 is MNHEY and CDR2 SMNVEV (reference sequence). V lost 5 bases, J lost 1 base, and 4 bases stayed unmatched. This CDR3 is 14 amino acids long. The chain's CDR3 is CASSPGTANTEAFF. DNA for the CDR3: TGTGCCAGCAGTCCCGGGACAGCGAACACTGAAGCTTTCTTT.

This chain uses TRBV2 with TRBJ2-1, with 14 positions matching TRBD2. The CDR3 covers 16 residues. Germline V CDR1 and CDR2: SNHLY, FYNNEI. V trimming: 4 bases; J trimming: 5 bases; junction bases outside the gene matches: 4. The chain's CDR3 is CASSVTSGGAHNEQFF. The CDR3 DNA sequence: TGTGCCAGCAGTGTGACTAGCGGGGGGGCCCACAATGAGCAGTTCTTC.

V usage is TRBV6-5 and J usage is TRBJ1-4; TRBD1 agrees at 8 bases. Germline assignment: CDR1 MNHEY and CDR2 SVGAGI. The length of the CDR3 is 12 residues. V gave up 8 bases and J gave up 8 bases; unmatched junction bases: 4. CDR3: CASGRGPEKLFF. The CDR3 nucleotides read TGTGCCAGCGGCAGGGGGCCGGAAAAACTGTTTTTT.

This clonotype was detected ten times or more. The chain carries TRBV12-3 or TRBV12-4 and TRBJ2-3, with 10 bases matching TRBD2. The trim removed 2 bases at V and 3 bases at J, leaving 2 bases unmatched. This CDR3 comprises 15 residues. The DNA of the CDR3 is TGTGCCAGCAGTTTACAAGCGGGGGGGACAGATACGCAGTATTTT. It yields the protein CASSLQAGGTDTQYF.

The chain links TRBV6-2 or TRBV6-3 to TRBJ2-7; D is unresolved. The V gene lost 2 bases and the J gene lost 3 bases, with 8 bases spanning the gap. Germline CDR1 is MNHEY and CDR2 is SVGEGT. The CDR3 runs to 13 residues. This CDR3 reads CASSYGSFYEQYF. The CDR3, as DNA: TGTGCCAGCAGTTACGGTAGTTTCTACGAGCAGTACTTC.

The CDR3 region is CASSPTRSSYNEQFF. The CDR3 DNA reads as TGTGCCAGCAGTCCTACTCGAAGCTCCTACAATGAGCAGTTCTTC. The chain couples TRBV5-4 to TRBJ2-1; D not certain. Trimming removed 5 bases from V and 0 bases from J, with 12 bases in between. This CDR3 contains 15 residues. The germline CDR1 and CDR2 sequences are SGHNT and YYREEE (reference sequence).

The CDR3 DNA follows: TGTGCCAGCAGTGGCGAAGGAGGGGGGGCGGGGGAGCAGTACTTC. Encoded protein: CASSGEGGGAGEQYF. The V call is TRBV12-3 or TRBV12-4, the J call TRBJ2-7; possible D gene TRBD2, 7 bases. V dropped 5 bases and J dropped 7 bases, with 21 bases sitting between them. This CDR3 spans 15 amino acids.

This clonotype was seen a handful of times. The rearrangement uses TRBV19 and TRBJ2-2; 7 bases match TRBD2. V was clipped by 10 bases and J by 4 bases; unmatched bases: 12. Germline-derived CDR1 and CDR2 are LNHDA and SQIVND (reference sequence). The length of the CDR3 is 15 residues. The CDR3 nucleotides read TGTGCCACCTCAGTGACGGGGGGTCTCACCGGGGAGCTGTTTTTT. Translated: CATSVTGGLTGELFF.

V and J are TRBV29-1 and TRBJ2-6, with 9 bases matching TRBD1. The trim removed 6 bases at V and 1 base at J, leaving 13 bases unmatched. The CDR3 has 18 residues. Germline-derived CDR1 and CDR2 are SQVTM and ANQGSEA. The CDR3 protein is CSVFYDRGTPSGANVLTF. The CDR3, as DNA: TGCAGCGTATTTTACGACAGGGGGACCCCTTCTGGGGCCAACGTCCTGACTTTC.

This chain connects TRBV4-1 to TRBJ1-1, with 8 bases identical to TRBD1. V lost 3 bases to trimming and J lost 3 bases; unmatched junction nucleotides: 6. The CDR3 extends over 15 amino acids. Germline V CDR1 and CDR2: MGHRA, YSYEKL. The CDR3 nucleotides are TGCGCCAGCAGCCACCTTCAGGGGGCGGACACTGAAGCTTTCTTT. The encoded protein is CASSHLQGADTEAFF.

The V call is TRBV6-2 or TRBV6-3, the J call TRBJ1-5; the match to TRBD1 covers 12 bases. V dropped 0 bases and J dropped 5; count of bases not matched to a gene: 11. Germline CDR1 reads MNHEY; CDR2 reads SVGEGT. The CDR3 sequence is 19 residues long. CDR3 nucleotide sequence: TGTGCCAGCAGTTACTCTGCCGGGACAGGGGGCTTAGGCGATCAGCCCCAGCATTTT. Its protein product is CASSYSAGTGGLGDQPQHF.

The chain uses TRBV12-3 or TRBV12-4 and TRBJ1-2; perhaps TRBD1 as D (6 bases). Trimming cost V 6 bases and J 8 bases, with 13 bases left between them. This CDR3 has 12 amino acids. The CDR3 DNA is TGTGCCAGCAGCCCTGGGGGCCCCGGCTACACCTTC. Residues: CASSPGGPGYTF.

This clonotype appeared a few times. The rearrangement joins TRBV2 to TRBJ2-5, with 7 bases matching TRBD1. CDR1 and CDR2 from the germline V gene are SNHLY and FYNNEI. V dropped 6 bases and J dropped 9; count of bases not matched to a gene: 10. The CDR3 extends over 13 amino acids. In DNA form, the CDR3 reads TGTGCCAGCAGGGGGACAGCCCTAGGCGCCCAGTACTTC. The encoded protein is CASRGTALGAQYF.

This clonotype has a handful of counts. V and J are TRBV9 and TRBJ2-1, with 8 bases identical to TRBD1. The junction had 8 bases not matched to a gene; V was cut back by 4 bases and J by 8 bases. Germline V gene data show CDR1 as SGDLS and CDR2 as YYNGEE. There are 14 residues in the CDR3. The CDR3 reads CASSPQTGADEQFF. The CDR3 bases are TGTGCCAGCAGCCCACAGACAGGGGCGGATGAGCAGTTCTTC.

This chain connects TRBV7-6 to TRBJ1-2; 7 bases are shared with TRBD1. CDR3 length equals 15 residues. Germline V gene sequence: CDR1 SGHVS, CDR2 FNYEAQ. The junction had 7 bases not matched to a gene; V was cut back by 3 bases and J by 3 bases. The CDR3 DNA is TGTGCCAGCAGCTTCTCGGCAGGGGGACACTATGGCTACACCTTC. Translating it yields CASSFSAGGHYGYTF.

This clonotype has a count of ten or more. The rearrangement uses TRBV2 and TRBJ2-7, with 15 positions matching TRBD2. The CDR3 sequence is 18 residues long. Germline CDR1 reads SNHLY; CDR2 reads FYNNEI. The J segment lost 4 bases and the V segment lost 2 bases, leaving 9 bases of the junction unmatched. CDR3 coding DNA: TGTGCCAGCAGTGAATTCAGGACTAGCGGGGGGGCCGGGTACGAGCAGTACTTC. This codes for CASSEFRTSGGAGYEQYF. Variable domain in full (rest from reference TRBV2 and TRBJ2-7): EPEVTQTPSHQVTQMGQEVILRCVPISNHLYFYWYRQILGQKVEFLVSFYNNEISEKSEIFDDQFSVERPDGSNFTLKIRSTKLEDSAMYFCASSEFRTSGGAGYEQYFGPGTRLTVT.

The chain combines TRBV29-1 with TRBJ2-1; 8 bases line up with TRBD1. The CDR3 extends over 13 amino acids. V lost 6 bases to trimming and J lost 10 bases; unmatched junction nucleotides: 11. CDR1 is SQVTM, CDR2 ANQGSEA, per germline. CDR3 sequence (DNA): TGCAGCGTAGGACAGGGCGGCACGGTGGAGCAGTTCTTC. Encoded protein: CSVGQGGTVEQFF.

The V gene is TRBV20-1, the J gene TRBJ1-2, with TRBD1 identical over 10 bases. CDR3 size: 13 residues. The V gene's germline CDR1 is DFQATT and CDR2 SNEGSKA (reference sequence). With V trimmed by 5 bases and J by 8 bases, 8 bases remained unmatched. CDR3 sequence: CSARRQGAIGYTF. DNA for the CDR3: TGCAGTGCTCGAAGACAGGGGGCGATCGGCTACACCTTC.

This CDR3 reads CASSLGPGTGKTNEQFF. In DNA form, the CDR3 reads TGTGCCAGCAGCTTAGGCCCGGGGACAGGGAAAACCAATGAGCAGTTCTTC. The J gene is TRBJ2-1, the V gene TRBV13; TRBD1 agrees at 9 bases. Germline V gene data show CDR1 as PRHDT and CDR2 as FYEKMQ (reference sequence). This CDR3 is built from 17 residues. V lost 0 bases to trimming and J lost 6 bases; unmatched junction nucleotides: 9.

The chain couples TRBV2 to TRBJ1-5; 7 nucleotides line up with TRBD1. Germline V gene sequence: CDR1 SNHLY, CDR2 FYNNEI. The CDR3 has 14 residues. With 5 bases clipped from V and 4 bases from J, the junction kept 5 bases outside the gene matches. The chain's CDR3 is CASSYRGWNQPQHF. In nucleotides, the CDR3 is TGTGCCAGCAGTTACAGGGGTTGGAATCAGCCCCAGCATTTT.

A few counts support this clonotype. This rearrangement joins TRBV15 to TRBJ1-1, with a weak D call TRBD1 (5 bases). Germline-derived CDR1 and CDR2 are LNHNV and YYDKDF (reference sequence). The CDR3 consists of 15 residues. The V end was cut by 0 bases, the J end by 2 bases, with 10 bases between. The CDR3 sequence: CATSRDRGINTEAFF. CDR3 nucleotides: TGTGCCACCAGCAGAGACCGGGGGATTAACACTGAAGCTTTCTTT.

There are many counts of this clonotype. This chain connects TRBV24-1 to TRBJ1-2; no firm D call. There are 14 residues in the CDR3. In germline, CDR1 is KGHDR, CDR2 SFDVKD. The ends were cut back, 3 bases at V and 6 bases at J, with 13 bases in the middle. In nucleotides, the CDR3 is TGTGCCACCAGTGATCCACCTGGCTCCCATGGCTACACCTTC. It codes for CATSDPPGSHGYTF.

The chain uses TRBV7-9 and TRBJ2-3; tentative D call: TRBD2 (7 bases). CDR1 is SEHNR, CDR2 FQNEAQ, per germline (reference sequence). V was shortened by 2 bases and J by 2 bases, with 14 bases between the two germline ends. This CDR3 region has 16 residues. The CDR3 nucleotides read TGTGCCAGCAGCTTATGGCGGGGGCACCCCACAGATACGCAGTATTTT. Translation: CASSLWRGHPTDTQYF.